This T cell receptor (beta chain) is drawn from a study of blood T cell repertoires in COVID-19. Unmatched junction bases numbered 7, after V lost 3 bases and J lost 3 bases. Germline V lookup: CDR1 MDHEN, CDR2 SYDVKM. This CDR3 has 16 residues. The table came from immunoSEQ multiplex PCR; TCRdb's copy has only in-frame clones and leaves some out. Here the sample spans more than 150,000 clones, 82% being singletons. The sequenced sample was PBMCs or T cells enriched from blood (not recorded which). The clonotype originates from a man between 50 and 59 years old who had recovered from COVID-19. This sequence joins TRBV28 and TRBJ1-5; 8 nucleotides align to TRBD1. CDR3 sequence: CASSFSGGAFNQPQHF. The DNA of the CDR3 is TGTGCCAGCAGTTTCTCAGGGGGCGCATTCAATCAGCCCCAGCATTTT. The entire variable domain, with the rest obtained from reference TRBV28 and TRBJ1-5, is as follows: DVKVTQSSRYLVKRTGEKVFLECVQDMDHENMFWYRQDPGLGLRLIYFSYDVKMKEKGDIPEGYSVSREKKERFSLILESASTNQTSMYLCASSFSGGAFNQPQHFGDGTRLSIL.